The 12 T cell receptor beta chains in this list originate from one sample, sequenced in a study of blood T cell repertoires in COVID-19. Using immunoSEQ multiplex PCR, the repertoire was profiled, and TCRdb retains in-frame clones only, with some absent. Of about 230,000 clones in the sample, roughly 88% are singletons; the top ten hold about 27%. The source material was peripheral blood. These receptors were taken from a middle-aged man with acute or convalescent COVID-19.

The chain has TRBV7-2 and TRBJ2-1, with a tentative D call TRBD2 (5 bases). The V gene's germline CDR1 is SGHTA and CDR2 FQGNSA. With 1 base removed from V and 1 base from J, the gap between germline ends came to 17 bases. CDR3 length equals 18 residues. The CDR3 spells CASSLVHYTRLSYNEQFF. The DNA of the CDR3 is TGTGCCAGCAGCTTAGTCCACTATACTAGATTATCCTACAATGAGCAGTTCTTC.

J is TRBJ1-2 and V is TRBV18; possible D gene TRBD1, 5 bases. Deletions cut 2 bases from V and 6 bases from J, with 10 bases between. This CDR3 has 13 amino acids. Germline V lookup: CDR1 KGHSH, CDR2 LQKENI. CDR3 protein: CASSPGATHGYTF. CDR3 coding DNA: TGTGCCAGCTCACCAGGGGCAACCCATGGCTACACCTTC.

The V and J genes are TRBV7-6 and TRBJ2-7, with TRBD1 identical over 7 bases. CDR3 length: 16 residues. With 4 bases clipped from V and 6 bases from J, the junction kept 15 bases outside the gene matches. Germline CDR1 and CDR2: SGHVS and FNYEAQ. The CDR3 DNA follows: TGTGCCAGCAGCTCCCGAGACAGGGAGTTCTCTAGCGAGCAGTACTTC. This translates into CASSSRDREFSSEQYF.

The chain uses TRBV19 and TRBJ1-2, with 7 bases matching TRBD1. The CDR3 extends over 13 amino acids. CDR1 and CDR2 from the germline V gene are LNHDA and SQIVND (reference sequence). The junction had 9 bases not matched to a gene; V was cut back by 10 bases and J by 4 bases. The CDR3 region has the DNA TGTGCCATTTACCACGGACAGGTCTATGGCTACACCTTC. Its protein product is CAIYHGQVYGYTF.

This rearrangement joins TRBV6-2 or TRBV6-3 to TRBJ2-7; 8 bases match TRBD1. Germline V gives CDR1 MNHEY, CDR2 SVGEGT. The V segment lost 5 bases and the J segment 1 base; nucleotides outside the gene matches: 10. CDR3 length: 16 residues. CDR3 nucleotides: TGTGCCAGCAGTAAAGATTCCGGGACAGGTTCCTACGAGCAGTACTTC. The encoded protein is CASSKDSGTGSYEQYF.

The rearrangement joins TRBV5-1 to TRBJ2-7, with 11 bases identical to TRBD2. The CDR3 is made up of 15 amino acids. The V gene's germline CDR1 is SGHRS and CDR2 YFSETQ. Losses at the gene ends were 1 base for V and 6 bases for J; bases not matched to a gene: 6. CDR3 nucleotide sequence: TGCGCCAGCAGCTTGTTTACTAGCGGGAGCTTCGAGCAGTACTTC. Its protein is CASSLFTSGSFEQYF.

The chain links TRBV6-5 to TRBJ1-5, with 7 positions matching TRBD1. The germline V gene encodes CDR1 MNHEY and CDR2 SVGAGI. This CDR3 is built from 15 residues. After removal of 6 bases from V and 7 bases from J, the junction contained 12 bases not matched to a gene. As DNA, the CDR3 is TGTGCCAGCAGAGTGACCCGACAGGGATGGCAGCCCCAGCATTTT. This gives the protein CASRVTRQGWQPQHF.

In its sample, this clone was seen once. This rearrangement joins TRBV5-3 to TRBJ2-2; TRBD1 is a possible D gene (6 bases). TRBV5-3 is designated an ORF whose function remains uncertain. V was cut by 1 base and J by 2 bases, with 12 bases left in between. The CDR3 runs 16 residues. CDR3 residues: CARSLSGTHNTGELFF. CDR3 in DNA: TGTGCCAGAAGCTTGTCCGGGACACATAACACCGGGGAGCTGTTTTTT.

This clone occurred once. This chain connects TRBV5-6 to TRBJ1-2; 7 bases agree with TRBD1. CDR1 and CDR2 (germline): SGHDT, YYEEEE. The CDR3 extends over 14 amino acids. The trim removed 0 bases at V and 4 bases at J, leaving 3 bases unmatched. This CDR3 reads CASSLGGQFYGYTF. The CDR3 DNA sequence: TGTGCCAGCAGCTTGGGGGGACAGTTCTATGGCTACACCTTC.

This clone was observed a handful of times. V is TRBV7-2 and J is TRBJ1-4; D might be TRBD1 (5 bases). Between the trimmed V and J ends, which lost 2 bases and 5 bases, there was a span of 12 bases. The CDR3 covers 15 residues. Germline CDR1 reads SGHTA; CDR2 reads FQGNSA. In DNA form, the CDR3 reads TGTGCCAGCAGCTTAAGCCCAGGGCAAAATGAAAAACTGTTTTTT. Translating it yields CASSLSPGQNEKLFF. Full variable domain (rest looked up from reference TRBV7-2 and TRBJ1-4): GAGVSQSPSNKVTEKGKDVELRCDPISGHTALYWYRQSLGQGLEFLIYFQGNSAPDKSGLPSDRFSAERTGGSVSTLTIQRTQQEDSAVYLCASSLSPGQNEKLFFGSGTQLSVL.

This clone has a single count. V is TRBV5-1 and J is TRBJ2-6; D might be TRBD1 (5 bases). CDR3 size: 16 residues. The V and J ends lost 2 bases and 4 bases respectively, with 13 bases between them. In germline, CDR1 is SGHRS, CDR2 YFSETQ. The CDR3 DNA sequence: TGCGCCAGCAGCTTAAGGGGTCCAAGCGGGGCCAACGTCCTGACTTTC. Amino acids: CASSLRGPSGANVLTF.

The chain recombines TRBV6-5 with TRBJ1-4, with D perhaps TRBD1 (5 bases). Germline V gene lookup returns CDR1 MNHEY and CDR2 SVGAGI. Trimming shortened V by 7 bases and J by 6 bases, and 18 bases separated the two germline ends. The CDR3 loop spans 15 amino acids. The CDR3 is CASTPGHRSYEKLFF. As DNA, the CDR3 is TGTGCCAGCACCCCCGGACACCGCTCATATGAAAAACTGTTTTTT.